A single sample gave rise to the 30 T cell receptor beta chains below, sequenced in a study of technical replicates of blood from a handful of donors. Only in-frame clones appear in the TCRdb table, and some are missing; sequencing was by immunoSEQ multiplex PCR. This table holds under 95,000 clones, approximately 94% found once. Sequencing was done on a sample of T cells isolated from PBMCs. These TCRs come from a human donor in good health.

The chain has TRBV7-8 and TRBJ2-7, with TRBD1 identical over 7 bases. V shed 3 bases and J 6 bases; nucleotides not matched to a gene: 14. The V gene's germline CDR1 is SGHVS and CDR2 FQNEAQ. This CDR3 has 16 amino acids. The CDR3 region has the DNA TGTGCCAGCAGCTTCTTCTCCGGGACAGCGCCTGGCGAGCAGTACTTC. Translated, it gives CASSFFSGTAPGEQYF.

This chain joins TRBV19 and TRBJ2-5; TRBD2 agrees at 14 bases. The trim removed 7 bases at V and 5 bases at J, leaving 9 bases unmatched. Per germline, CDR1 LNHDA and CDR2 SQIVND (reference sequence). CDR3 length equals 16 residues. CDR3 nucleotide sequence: TGTGCCAGTACCCCCGGGACTAGCGGGGGCGGGGAGACCCAGTACTTC. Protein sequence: CASTPGTSGGGETQYF.

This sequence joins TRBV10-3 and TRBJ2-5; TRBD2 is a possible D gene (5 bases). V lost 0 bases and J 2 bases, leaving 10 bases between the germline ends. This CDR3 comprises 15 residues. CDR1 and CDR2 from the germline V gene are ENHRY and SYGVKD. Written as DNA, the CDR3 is TGTGCCATCAGTGAGTCTCTTTCGGGGCAAGAGACCCAGTACTTC. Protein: CAISESLSGQETQYF.

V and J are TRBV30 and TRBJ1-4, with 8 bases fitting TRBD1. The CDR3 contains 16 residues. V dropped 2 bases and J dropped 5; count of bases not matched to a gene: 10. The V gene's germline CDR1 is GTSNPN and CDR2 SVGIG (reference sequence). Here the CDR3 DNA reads TGTGCCTGGAGTTCAAAAACCAGGGGGCTAAATGAAAAACTGTTTTTT. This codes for CAWSSKTRGLNEKLFF.

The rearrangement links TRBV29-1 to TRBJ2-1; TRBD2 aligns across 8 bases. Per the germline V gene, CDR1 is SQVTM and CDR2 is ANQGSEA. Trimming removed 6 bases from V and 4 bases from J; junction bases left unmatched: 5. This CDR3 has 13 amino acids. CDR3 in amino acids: CSVPGLVYNEQFF. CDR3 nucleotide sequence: TGCAGCGTCCCGGGACTAGTGTACAATGAGCAGTTCTTC.

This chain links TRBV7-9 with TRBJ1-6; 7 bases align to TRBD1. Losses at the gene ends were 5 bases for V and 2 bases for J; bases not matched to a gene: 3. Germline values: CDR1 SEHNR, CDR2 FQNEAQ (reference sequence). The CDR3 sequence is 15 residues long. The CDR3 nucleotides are TGTGCCAGCAGCGCACAGGGGACCTATAATTCACCCCTCCACTTT. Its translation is CASSAQGTYNSPLHF.

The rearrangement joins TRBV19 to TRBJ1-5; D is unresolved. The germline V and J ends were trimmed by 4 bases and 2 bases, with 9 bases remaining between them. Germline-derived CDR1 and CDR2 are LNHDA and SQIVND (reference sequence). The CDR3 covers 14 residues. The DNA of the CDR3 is TGTGCCAGTAGTACAAATCGGGGCAATCAGCCCCAGCATTTT. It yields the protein CASSTNRGNQPQHF.

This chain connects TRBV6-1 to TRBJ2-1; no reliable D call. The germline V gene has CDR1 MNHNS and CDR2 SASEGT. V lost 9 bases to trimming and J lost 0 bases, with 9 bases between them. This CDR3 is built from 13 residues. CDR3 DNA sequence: TGTGCCAGACAGTTGAGCTCCTACAATGAGCAGTTCTTC. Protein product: CARQLSSYNEQFF.

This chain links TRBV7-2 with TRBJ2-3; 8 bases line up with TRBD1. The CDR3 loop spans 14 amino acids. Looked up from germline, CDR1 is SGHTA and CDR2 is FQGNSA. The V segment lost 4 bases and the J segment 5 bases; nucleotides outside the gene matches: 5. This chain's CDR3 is CASSSTGEVDTQYF. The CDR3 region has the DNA TGTGCCAGCAGCTCGACAGGGGAGGTAGATACGCAGTATTTT. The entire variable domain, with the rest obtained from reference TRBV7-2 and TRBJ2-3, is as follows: GAGVSQSPSNKVTEKGKDVELRCDPISGHTALYWYRQSLGQGLEFLIYFQGNSAPDKSGLPSDRFSAERTGGSVSTLTIQRTQQEDSAVYLCASSSTGEVDTQYFGPGTRLTVL.

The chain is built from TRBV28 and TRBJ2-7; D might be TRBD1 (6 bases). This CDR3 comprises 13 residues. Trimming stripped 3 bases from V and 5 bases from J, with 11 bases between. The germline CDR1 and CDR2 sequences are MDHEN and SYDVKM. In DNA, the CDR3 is TGTGCCAGCAGTTTGGGGGCGGCAAACGAGCAGTACTTC. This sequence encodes CASSLGAANEQYF.

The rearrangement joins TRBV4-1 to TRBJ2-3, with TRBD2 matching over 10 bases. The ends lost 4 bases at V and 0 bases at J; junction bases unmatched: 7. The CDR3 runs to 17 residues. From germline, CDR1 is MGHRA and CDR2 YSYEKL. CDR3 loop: CASSLRSSGGSTDTQYF. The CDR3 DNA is TGCGCCAGCAGCCTCCGGTCTAGCGGGGGAAGCACAGATACGCAGTATTTT.

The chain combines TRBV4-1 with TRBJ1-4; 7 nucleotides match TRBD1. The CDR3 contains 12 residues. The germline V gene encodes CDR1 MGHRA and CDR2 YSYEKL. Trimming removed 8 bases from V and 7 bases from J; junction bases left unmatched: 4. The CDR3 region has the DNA TGCGCCAGCGGACGACAGGGTGAAAAACTGTTTTTT. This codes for CASGRQGEKLFF.

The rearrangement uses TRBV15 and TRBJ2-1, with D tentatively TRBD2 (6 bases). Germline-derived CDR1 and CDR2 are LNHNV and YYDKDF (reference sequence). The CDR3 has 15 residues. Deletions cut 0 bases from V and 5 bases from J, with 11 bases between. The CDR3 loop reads CATSRDYGEDNEQFF. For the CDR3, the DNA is TGTGCCACCAGCAGAGACTATGGGGAGGACAATGAGCAGTTCTTC. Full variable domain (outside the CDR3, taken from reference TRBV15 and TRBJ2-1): DAMVIQNPRYQVTQFGKPVTLSCSQTLNHNVMYWYQQKSSQAPKLLFHYYDKDFNNEADTPDNFQSRRPNTSFCFLDIRSPGLGDTAMYLCATSRDYGEDNEQFFGPGTRLTVL.

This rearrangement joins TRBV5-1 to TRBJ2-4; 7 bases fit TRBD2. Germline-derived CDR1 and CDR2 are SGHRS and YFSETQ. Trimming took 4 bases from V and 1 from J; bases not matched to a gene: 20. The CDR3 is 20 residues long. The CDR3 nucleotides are TGCGCCAGCAGCCCTACGCGGGGGATCCTCTCAGATATGGCCAAAAACATTCAGTACTTC. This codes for CASSPTRGILSDMAKNIQYF.

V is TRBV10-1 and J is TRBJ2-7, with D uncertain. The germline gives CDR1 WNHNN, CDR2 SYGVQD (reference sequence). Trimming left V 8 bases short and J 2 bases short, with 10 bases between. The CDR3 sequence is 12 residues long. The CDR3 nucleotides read TGCGCCAGCTCCGGCGGCCCCTACGAGCAGTACTTC. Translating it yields CASSGGPYEQYF.

The CDR3 protein is CASSAQTSNEQYF. Here the CDR3 DNA reads TGCGCCAGCAGCGCCCAGACTAGTAACGAGCAGTACTTC. The J gene is TRBJ2-7, the V gene TRBV5-1, with D possibly being TRBD2 (6 bases). Germline V CDR1 and CDR2: SGHRS, YFSETQ. Trimming stripped 4 bases from V and 5 bases from J, with 13 bases between. The CDR3 has 13 amino acids.

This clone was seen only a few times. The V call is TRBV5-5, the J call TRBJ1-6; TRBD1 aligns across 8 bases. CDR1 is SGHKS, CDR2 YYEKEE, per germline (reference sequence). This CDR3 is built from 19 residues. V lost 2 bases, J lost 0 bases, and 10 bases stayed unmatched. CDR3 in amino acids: CASSLQGEGSNSYNSPLHF. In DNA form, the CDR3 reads TGTGCCAGCAGCTTACAGGGGGAGGGGTCTAACTCCTATAATTCACCCCTCCACTTT.

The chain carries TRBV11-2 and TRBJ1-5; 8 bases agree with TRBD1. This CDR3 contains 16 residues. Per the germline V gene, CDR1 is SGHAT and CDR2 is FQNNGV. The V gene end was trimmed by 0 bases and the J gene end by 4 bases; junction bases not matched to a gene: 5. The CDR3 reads CASSLDQGTGNQPQHF. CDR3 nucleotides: TGTGCCAGCAGCTTAGATCAGGGGACAGGTAATCAGCCCCAGCATTTT.

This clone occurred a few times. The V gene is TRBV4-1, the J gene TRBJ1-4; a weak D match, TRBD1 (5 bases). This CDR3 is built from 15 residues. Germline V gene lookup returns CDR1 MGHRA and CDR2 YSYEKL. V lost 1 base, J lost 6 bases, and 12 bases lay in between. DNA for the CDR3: TGCGCCAGCAGCCAAGCAGGGTTTGGGGATGAAAAACTGTTTTTT. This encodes CASSQAGFGDEKLFF.

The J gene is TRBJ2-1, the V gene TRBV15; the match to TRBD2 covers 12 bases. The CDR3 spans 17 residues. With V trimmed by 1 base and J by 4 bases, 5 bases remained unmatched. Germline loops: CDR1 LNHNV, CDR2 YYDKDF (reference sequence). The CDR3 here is CATSRGTSGTIYNEQFF. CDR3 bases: TGTGCCACCAGCAGAGGGACTAGCGGGACGATTTACAATGAGCAGTTCTTC. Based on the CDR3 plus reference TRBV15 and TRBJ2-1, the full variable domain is DAMVIQNPRYQVTQFGKPVTLSCSQTLNHNVMYWYQQKSSQAPKLLFHYYDKDFNNEADTPDNFQSRRPNTSFCFLDIRSPGLGDTAMYLCATSRGTSGTIYNEQFFGPGTRLTVL.

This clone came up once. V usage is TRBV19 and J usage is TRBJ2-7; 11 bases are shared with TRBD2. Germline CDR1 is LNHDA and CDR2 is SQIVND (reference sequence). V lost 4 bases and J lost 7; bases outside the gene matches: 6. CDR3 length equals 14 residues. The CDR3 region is CASSNRLAGKEQYF. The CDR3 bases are TGTGCCAGTAGTAACCGACTAGCGGGAAAAGAGCAGTACTTC.

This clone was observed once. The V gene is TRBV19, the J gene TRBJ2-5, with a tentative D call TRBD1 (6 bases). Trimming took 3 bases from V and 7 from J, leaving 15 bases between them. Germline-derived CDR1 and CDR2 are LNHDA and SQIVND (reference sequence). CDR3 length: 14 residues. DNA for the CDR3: TGTGCCAGTAGTATCTCAGGGGAAGGGGTGACCCAGTACTTC. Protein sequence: CASSISGEGVTQYF.

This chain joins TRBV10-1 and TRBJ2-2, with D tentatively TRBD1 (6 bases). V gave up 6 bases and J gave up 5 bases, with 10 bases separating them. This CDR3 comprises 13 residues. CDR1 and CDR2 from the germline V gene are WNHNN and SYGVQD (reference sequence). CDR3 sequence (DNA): TGCGCCAGCAGGGATACAGGGACCGGGGAGCTGTTTTTT. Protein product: CASRDTGTGELFF.

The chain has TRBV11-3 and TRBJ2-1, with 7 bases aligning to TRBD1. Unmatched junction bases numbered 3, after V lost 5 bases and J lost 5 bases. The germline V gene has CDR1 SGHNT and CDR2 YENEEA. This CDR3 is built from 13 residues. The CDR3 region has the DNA TGTGCCAGCAGCCTGGGACAGAACAATGAGCAGTTCTTC. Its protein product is CASSLGQNNEQFF.

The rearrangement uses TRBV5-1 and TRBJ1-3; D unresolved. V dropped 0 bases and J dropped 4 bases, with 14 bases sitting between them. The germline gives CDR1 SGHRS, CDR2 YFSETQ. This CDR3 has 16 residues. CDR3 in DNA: TGCGCCAGCAGCTTGGACTCCCGTAAGTCGGGAAACACCATATATTTT. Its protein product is CASSLDSRKSGNTIYF.

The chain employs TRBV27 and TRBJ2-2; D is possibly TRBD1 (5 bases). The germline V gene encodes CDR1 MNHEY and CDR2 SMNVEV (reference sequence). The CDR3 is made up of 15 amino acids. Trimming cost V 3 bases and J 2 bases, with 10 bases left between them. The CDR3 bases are TGTGCCAGCAGTTTTGAGCAGGGTAACACCGGGGAGCTGTTTTTT. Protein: CASSFEQGNTGELFF.

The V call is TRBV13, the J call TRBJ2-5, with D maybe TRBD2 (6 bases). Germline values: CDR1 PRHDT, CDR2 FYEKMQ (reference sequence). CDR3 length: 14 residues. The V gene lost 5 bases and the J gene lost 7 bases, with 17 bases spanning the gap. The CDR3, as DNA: TGTGCCAGCAGCCCGGCCCCTGGGGGAGGGACCCAGTACTTC. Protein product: CASSPAPGGGTQYF.

CDR3 sequence reads: CASSLGSFSYEQYF. CDR3 coding DNA: TGTGCCAGCAGTTTAGGCAGTTTCTCCTACGAGCAGTACTTC. The V gene is TRBV28, the J gene TRBJ2-7; D gene unclear. Deletions cut 2 bases from V and 0 bases from J, with 8 bases between. CDR1 and CDR2 (germline): MDHEN, SYDVKM. The CDR3 has 14 amino acids.

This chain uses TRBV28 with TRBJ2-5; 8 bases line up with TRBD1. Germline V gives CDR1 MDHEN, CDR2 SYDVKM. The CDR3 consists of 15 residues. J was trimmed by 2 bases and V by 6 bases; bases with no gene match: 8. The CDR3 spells CASSSGQGRQETQYF. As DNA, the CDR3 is TGTGCCAGCAGCTCAGGACAGGGTCGACAAGAGACCCAGTACTTC.

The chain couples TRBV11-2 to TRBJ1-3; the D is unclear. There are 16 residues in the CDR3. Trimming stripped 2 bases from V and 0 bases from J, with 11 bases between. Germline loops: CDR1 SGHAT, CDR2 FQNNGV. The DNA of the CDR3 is TGTGCCAGCAGCTTAACCCCCAGGAACTCTGGAAACACCATATATTTT. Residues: CASSLTPRNSGNTIYF.